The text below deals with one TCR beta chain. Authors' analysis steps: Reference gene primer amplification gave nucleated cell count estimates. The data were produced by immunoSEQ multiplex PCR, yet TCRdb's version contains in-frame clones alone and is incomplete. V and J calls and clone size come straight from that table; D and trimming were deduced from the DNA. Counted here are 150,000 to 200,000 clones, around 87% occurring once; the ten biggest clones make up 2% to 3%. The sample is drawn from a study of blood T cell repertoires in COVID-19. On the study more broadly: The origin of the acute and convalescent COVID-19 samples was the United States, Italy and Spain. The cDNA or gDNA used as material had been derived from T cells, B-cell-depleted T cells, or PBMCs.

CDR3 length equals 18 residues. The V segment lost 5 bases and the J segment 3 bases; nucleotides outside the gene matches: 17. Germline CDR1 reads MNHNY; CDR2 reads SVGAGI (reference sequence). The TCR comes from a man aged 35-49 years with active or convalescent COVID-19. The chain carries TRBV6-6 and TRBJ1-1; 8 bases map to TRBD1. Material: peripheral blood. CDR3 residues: CASSLPESAGGGYTEAFF. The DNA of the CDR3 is TGTGCCAGCAGTCTCCCCGAGTCTGCAGGGGGCGGGTACACTGAAGCTTTCTTT.